The entry that follows covers one TCR beta chain sequence. Its antigen is still unknown. CDR1 MNHEY and CDR2 SVGAGI come from the germline V gene. The CDR3 has 12 amino acids. Trimming pared 4 bases from V and 5 bases from J, leaving 8 bases between. Here immunoSEQ multiplex PCR was the method, and the copy in TCRdb shows in-frame clones only, minus some. Altogether 45,000 to 70,000 clones are present, approximately 90% being singletons, with the ten largest covering roughly 5.1%. This entry comes from a study of T cells in localized non-small cell lung cancer. Study findings and constraints: Measurement of T cell clonality placed uninvolved adjacent lung highest, above the level in tumor. Paired adjacent lung recovered a median around 59 of the top 100 tumor clones.

The rearrangement links TRBV6-5 to TRBJ1-1; no clear D gene. The TCR originated in a woman aged 35 to 75 with stage I lung adenocarcinoma. The sequencing here drew on peripheral blood, taken before any cancer treatment. This chain's CDR3 is CASSSRVTEAFF. CDR3 sequence (DNA): TGTGCCAGCAGTTCCCGGGTGACTGAAGCTTTCTTT.